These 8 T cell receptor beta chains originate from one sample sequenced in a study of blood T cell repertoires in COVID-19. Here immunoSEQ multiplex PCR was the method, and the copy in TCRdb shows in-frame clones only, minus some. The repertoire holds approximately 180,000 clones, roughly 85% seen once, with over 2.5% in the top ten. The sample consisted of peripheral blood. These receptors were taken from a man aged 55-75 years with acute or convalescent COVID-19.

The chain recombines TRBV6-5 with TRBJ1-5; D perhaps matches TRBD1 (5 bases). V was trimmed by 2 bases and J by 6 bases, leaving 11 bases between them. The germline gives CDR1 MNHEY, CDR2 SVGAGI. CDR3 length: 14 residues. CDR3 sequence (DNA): TGTGCCAGCAGTTACGTTTTCGGGGGTCAGCCCCAGCATTTT. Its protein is CASSYVFGGQPQHF.

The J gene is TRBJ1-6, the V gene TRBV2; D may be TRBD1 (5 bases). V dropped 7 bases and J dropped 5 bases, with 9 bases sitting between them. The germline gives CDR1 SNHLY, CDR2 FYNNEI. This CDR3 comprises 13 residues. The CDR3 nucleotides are TGTGCCAGCACAGGGTCCGATAATTCACCCCTCCACTTT. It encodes CASTGSDNSPLHF.

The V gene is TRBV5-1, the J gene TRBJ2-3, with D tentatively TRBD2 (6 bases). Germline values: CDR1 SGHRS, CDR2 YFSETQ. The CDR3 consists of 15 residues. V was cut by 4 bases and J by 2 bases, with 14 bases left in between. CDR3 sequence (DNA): TGCGCCAGCAGCGATAGTGGGGGGACCACAGATACGCAGTATTTT. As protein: CASSDSGGTTDTQYF.

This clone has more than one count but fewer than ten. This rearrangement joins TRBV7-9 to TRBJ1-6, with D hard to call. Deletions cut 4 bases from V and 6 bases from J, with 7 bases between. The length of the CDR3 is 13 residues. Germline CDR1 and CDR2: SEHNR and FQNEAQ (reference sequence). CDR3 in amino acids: CASSSRSNSPLHF. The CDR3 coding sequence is TGTGCCAGCAGCTCCAGAAGTAATTCACCCCTCCACTTT.

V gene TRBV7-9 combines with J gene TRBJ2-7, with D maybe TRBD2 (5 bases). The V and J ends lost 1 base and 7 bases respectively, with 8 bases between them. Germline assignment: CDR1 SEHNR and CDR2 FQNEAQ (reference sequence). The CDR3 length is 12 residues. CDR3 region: CASSLGGREQYF. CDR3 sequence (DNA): TGTGCCAGCAGCTTAGGAGGGCGGGAGCAGTACTTC.

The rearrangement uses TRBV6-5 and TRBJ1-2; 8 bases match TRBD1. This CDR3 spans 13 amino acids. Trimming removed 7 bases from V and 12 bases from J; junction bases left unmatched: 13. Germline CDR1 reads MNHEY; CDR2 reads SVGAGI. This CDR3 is CASNTGTGQGNTF. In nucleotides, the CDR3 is TGTGCCAGCAACACCGGGACAGGACAAGGCAACACCTTC.

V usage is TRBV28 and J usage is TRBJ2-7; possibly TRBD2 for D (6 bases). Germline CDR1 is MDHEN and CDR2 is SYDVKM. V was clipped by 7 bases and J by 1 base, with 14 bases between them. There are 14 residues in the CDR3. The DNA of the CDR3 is TGTGCCAGCACTCCAGGGACTGCATCCTACGAGCAGTACTTC. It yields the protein CASTPGTASYEQYF.

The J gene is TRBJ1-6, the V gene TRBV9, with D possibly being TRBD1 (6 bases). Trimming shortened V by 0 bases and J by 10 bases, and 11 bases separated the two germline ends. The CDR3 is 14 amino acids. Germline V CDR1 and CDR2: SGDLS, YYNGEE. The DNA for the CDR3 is TGTGCCAGCAGCGTAGGTGGGAGGGGGTCACCCCTCCACTTT. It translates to CASSVGGRGSPLHF. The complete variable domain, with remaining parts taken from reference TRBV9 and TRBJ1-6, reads DSGVTQTPKHLITATGQRVTLRCSPRSGDLSVYWYQQSLDQGLQFLIQYYNGEERAKGNILERFSAQQFPDLHSELNLSSLELGDSALYFCASSVGGRGSPLHFGNGTRLTVT.